Here is one TCR beta chain with its context. What it binds is unknown. Despite likely unrecorded immune exposures, the donors were nominally healthy at the time of sampling. These data originate in a study of cytomegalovirus exposure and HLA in healthy donors. Across the whole study: Genotyping showed roughly 86% of some 400 donors falling in the Caucasian-associated ancestry cluster.

Study findings and constraints: Compared with the approximately 680-donor mean, an Asian-associated ancestry cluster reportedly had fewer N-insertions, according to a later analysis. Data from an earlier analysis indicated that most TCR beta V segments were productive either about 90% or about 30% of the time.

Per germline, CDR1 MNHEY and CDR2 SMNVEV (reference sequence). Unmatched junction bases numbered 7, after V lost 8 bases and J lost 1 base. The CDR3 spans 14 residues. In the PCR, 60 Vbeta and 13 Jbeta primers were used. The protocol was immunoSEQ multiplex PCR, while the TCRdb copy is restricted to in-frame clones and leaves out a portion. Seen here are 80,000 to 95,000 clones, more than 80% observed once, and the top ten hold around 1.9%. Sample: PBMCs. This TCR was recovered from a woman younger than 45 in good health and CMV-seronegative. The chain is built from TRBV27 and TRBJ2-5; 7 nucleotides agree with TRBD1. CDR3 in DNA: TGTGCCAGCGGGACAGATCCTTTCCAAGAGACCCAGTACTTC. Its protein is CASGTDPFQETQYF.